The T cell receptor beta chain described here comes from a study of blood T cell repertoires in COVID-19 (dated by TCRdb to the early 2020s). Concerning the study at large: The collaborator samples originated in the United States, Italy and Spain and spanned the acute and convalescent phases of COVID-19. A freely available public database, intended as a resource for researchers studying the immune response to SARS-CoV-2, is where the repertoires were released. HLA class I and class II types, where available, came from metadata supplied by the sample provider rather than from assay-based typing. Deeply sampled blood TCRbeta repertoires from subjects exposed to, actively infected with, or recovered from COVID-19 were included in the dataset. The material from the prospective study consisted of cDNA or gDNA derived from T cells, B-cell-depleted T cells, or PBMCs. The samples were drawn from two sources: the first 160 participants of the ongoing ImmuneRACE study, and 1,000 to 1,500 subjects contributed by 6 global collaborators. The sample metadata nearly always contained a de-identified subject ID, COVID-19 status, age in years and sex. On the study overall, not on this receptor specifically: The amount of clinical and demographic metadata varied by source and participant and was provided uncurated.

In the germline V gene (reference sequence), CDR1 corresponds to DFQATT and CDR2 to SNEGSKA. Between the V and J ends, shortened by 3 bases and 0 bases respectively, the junction contains 15 bases. Inclusive of the bounding cysteine and phenylalanine, the CDR3 is 16 residues long. Just CDR3 DNA is preserved here, 48 bases in frame from base 1. The immunoSEQ Assay, a bias-controlled multiplex PCR, was used to amplify TCRbeta CDR3 regions from genomic DNA. The published analysis was carried out like this. Nucleated cell counts per sample were estimated from amplification of reference gene primers within the assay. To quantify the absolute abundance of each unique TCRbeta CDR3 rearrangement, sequence reads were collapsed and filtered. For each sample, productive Simpson clonality was calculated as the square root of Simpson's diversity index across productive rearrangements. This is the immuneACCESS table as TCRdb keeps it, with only in-frame sequences that have V and J called. A part of the clones is gone; compared with another copy, unresolved V genes explain less than half, and the rest is unexplained. V and J calls and clone size come straight from that table; D and trimming were deduced from the DNA. The sample table lists more than 250,000 clones, about 84% of them with a count of one. In total, the top ten clones hold 1.5% to 2% of the sample.

For this clone: The specificity of this receptor is unknown. Per-base qualities were not stored, and no clone one base away is much larger.

Whole blood was collected in K2EDTA tubes by collaborating institutions according to the institutions' own protocols. Collaborator samples were shipped for TCRbeta analysis as frozen whole blood, isolated PBMCs, or DNA extracted from either sample type. Sequencing was done on a sample of peripheral blood. This chain is built from TRBV20-1 and TRBJ2-1; the D segment cannot be called with confidence. The origin of this receptor is a woman aged 50 to 65 with acute or convalescent COVID-19. DNA sequence: TGCAGTGCTAGTCCCTTTGTAACACGCTCCTACAATGAGCAGTTCTTC. The resulting protein is CSASPFVTRSYNEQFF.